This T cell receptor beta chain was retrieved from a study of T cells in Graves' hyperthyroidism and ophthalmopathy. Study background: Upon initial diagnosis and before any treatment, peripheral blood was collected. Findings of the study overall: Also found in blood were most expanded thyroid clonotypes above 0.001.

Concerning this clonotype: Its specificity is unknown. This may come from a read error, since a much larger clone is one base off.

Amplified TCR beta CDR3 regions came from RNA transcripts. The HTBI primer set served for first-round RT-PCR of the TCR CDR3. Via MiXCR, TCRdb re-called the multiplex PCR reads, giving one row per CDR3 protein. Of hundreds of thousands of distinct CDR3 sequences listed, about a third are singletons. CDR1 SEHNR and CDR2 FQNEAQ come from the germline V gene (reference sequence). The CDR3 totals 15 residues. With 4 bases removed from V and 2 bases from J, the gap between germline ends came to 11 bases. This receptor was taken from a middle-aged woman with Graves' hyperthyroidism. Sequencing was done on a sample of blood. The J gene is TRBJ1-4, the V gene TRBV7-9; a weak D match, TRBD1 (5 bases). CDR3 region: CASSSGLGTNEKLFF. The CDR3 DNA is TGTGCCAGCAGCTCGGGACTGGGGACTAATGAAAAACTGTTTTTT.